The clone carrying this T cell receptor beta chain was seen a single time. The germline V and J ends were trimmed by 5 bases and 9 bases, with 22 bases remaining between them. The length of the CDR3 is 15 residues. Germline values: CDR1 LGHDT, CDR2 YNNKEL (reference sequence). In the authors' methods: Researchers report that nucleated cell counts were estimated from reference gene primer amplification. The assay was immunoSEQ multiplex PCR, and TCRdb's table has in-frame clones only and misses some. For V, J and clone size, that table is used; D and trimming come from the DNA. The top ten clones hold 0.53% of a sample with some 180,000 clones, approximately 92% of them seen once. This sample is part of a study of blood T cell repertoires in COVID-19. Study-wide background: The samples span acute and convalescent COVID-19 from the United States, Italy and Spain. T cells, B-cell-depleted T cells, or PBMCs supplied cDNA or gDNA.

The V and J genes are TRBV3-1 (or the pseudogene TRBV3-2) and TRBJ1-1; D is perhaps TRBD1 (5 bases). The receptor was derived from a man aged 50-59 years with acute or convalescent COVID-19. Input material: peripheral blood. CDR3 loop: CASSGVGVSPTQAFF. CDR3 nucleotide sequence: TGTGCCAGCAGCGGGGTAGGGGTTAGCCCGACCCAAGCTTTCTTT.